This is a list of T cell receptor beta chains from one sample in a study of lymphopenia after photon versus proton radiotherapy. Sequencing was performed with immunoSEQ multiplex PCR; in TCRdb, only in-frame clones are kept and a portion is missing. The sample shows 70,000 to 95,000 clones, around four fifths of them seen only once. Sequences were derived from peripheral blood, sampled from a patient treated with proton-based radiotherapy. Every receptor here comes from a man in his fifties or sixties with pancreatic cancer. The CDR3 runs from the conserved cysteine through the conserved F or W. Each record gives: J gene, D gene, V gene, clone size, CDR3 DNA, CDR3 protein. A D gene is named only where the DNA matches it firmly. A row's size may be missing; if present it is once, few, many or a size class.

J gene: TRBJ2-5; D gene: TRBD1; V gene: TRBV7-7; clone size: -; CDR3 DNA: TGTGCTAGCAGCCAGGACAGGGGGCAAGAGACCCAGTACTTC; CDR3 protein: CASSQDRGQETQYF
J gene: TRBJ1-2; D gene: TRBD1; V gene: TRBV2; clone size: -; CDR3 DNA: TGTGCCAGCAGTGCCCTCCGACAGGGGACGCGTGGCTACACCTTC; CDR3 protein: CASSALRQGTRGYTF
J gene: TRBJ1-4; D gene: -; V gene: TRBV28; clone size: -; CDR3 DNA: TGTGCCAGCAGTTTCACGGGCCCCCTGTTTTTT; CDR3 protein: CASSFTGPLFF
J gene: TRBJ2-3; D gene: -; V gene: TRBV18; clone size: -; CDR3 DNA: TGTGCCAGCTCACCTTCGGGGGGCGCTGGAGATACGCAGTATTTT; CDR3 protein: CASSPSGGAGDTQYF
J gene: TRBJ2-5; D gene: TRBD2; V gene: TRBV6-4; clone size: -; CDR3 DNA: TGTGCCAGCAGTGACCAATTGACAGGATCCGGGACTAGCGGGAGGGCCTGGAAGTTGTCCCAGTACTTC; CDR3 protein: CASSDQLTGSGTSGRAWKLSQYF
J gene: TRBJ1-4; D gene: -; V gene: TRBV19; clone size: -; CDR3 DNA: TGTGCCAGTAGTCTCCGTTCCTTCCATGAACAACTGTTTTTT; CDR3 protein: CASSLRSFHEQLFF
J gene: TRBJ1-4; D gene: -; V gene: TRBV7-2; clone size: -; CDR3 DNA: TGTGCCAGCAGCTTACACGGAGGTGAAAAACTGTTTTTT; CDR3 protein: CASSLHGGEKLFF
J gene: TRBJ2-1; D gene: -; V gene: TRBV19; clone size: -; CDR3 DNA: TGTGCCAGTGCACCTCGAAACAGGTCCGGCAATGAGCAGTTCTTC; CDR3 protein: CASAPRNRSGNEQFF
J gene: TRBJ2-3; D gene: -; V gene: TRBV1; clone size: -; CDR3 DNA: TGCACCAGCAGCCCAAGGACTAGCGGGACATACACAGATACGCAGTATTTT; CDR3 protein: CTSSPRTSGTYTDTQYF
J gene: TRBJ2-3; D gene: TRBD2; V gene: TRBV4-3; clone size: -; CDR3 DNA: TGCGCCAGCAGCCGCGTGTTGACTAGCGGGAGTGGGCATACGCAGTATTTT; CDR3 protein: CASSRVLTSGSGHTQYF
J gene: TRBJ1-2; D gene: -; V gene: TRBV5-5; clone size: -; CDR3 DNA: TGTGCCAGCAGCTTGGGAGGACTAGACGGGCTTAACTATGGCTACACCTTC; CDR3 protein: CASSLGGLDGLNYGYTF
J gene: TRBJ2-6; D gene: -; V gene: TRBV9; clone size: -; CDR3 DNA: TGTGCCAGCAGCGTAGGAGCTGGGGCCAACGTCCTGACTTTC; CDR3 protein: CASSVGAGANVLTF
J gene: TRBJ2-4; D gene: TRBD2; V gene: TRBV28; clone size: -; CDR3 DNA: TGTGCCAGCAGTCCGACTCGGACTAGCGGGAGAGGAGGCATTCAGTACTTC; CDR3 protein: CASSPTRTSGRGGIQYF
J gene: TRBJ1-1; D gene: TRBD1; V gene: TRBV28; clone size: -; CDR3 DNA: TGTGCCAGCAGTTTCAACAGGGGTTGGAATACTGAAGCTTTCTTT; CDR3 protein: CASSFNRGWNTEAFF
J gene: TRBJ2-1; D gene: TRBD2; V gene: TRBV2; clone size: -; CDR3 DNA: TGTGCCAGCCCGGGGCTAGCGGGAGTTGAGCAGTTCTTC; CDR3 protein: CASPGLAGVEQFF
J gene: TRBJ1-2; D gene: -; V gene: TRBV5-4; clone size: -; CDR3 DNA: TGTGCCAGCAGCTTGGACAGAGCTAACTATGGCTACACCTTC; CDR3 protein: CASSLDRANYGYTF
J gene: TRBJ2-5; D gene: TRBD1; V gene: TRBV6-5; clone size: few; CDR3 DNA: TGTGCCAGCAGGGGACAGGGGGCGCGGGGGACCCAGTACTTC; CDR3 protein: CASRGQGARGTQYF
J gene: TRBJ2-1; D gene: -; V gene: TRBV19; clone size: -; CDR3 DNA: TGTGCCAGTAGTATAGCCGGGACACAGGGCTACAATGAGCAGTTCTTC; CDR3 protein: CASSIAGTQGYNEQFF
J gene: TRBJ2-2; D gene: -; V gene: TRBV27; clone size: few; CDR3 DNA: TGTGCCAGCAGTTTATCGAGGGGGAACGGGGAGCTGTTTTTT; CDR3 protein: CASSLSRGNGELFF
J gene: TRBJ2-5; D gene: -; V gene: TRBV29-1; clone size: -; CDR3 DNA: TGCAGCGCCCTCGACTTCCAAGAGACCCAGTACTTC; CDR3 protein: CSALDFQETQYF
J gene: TRBJ1-5; D gene: -; V gene: TRBV5-6; clone size: few; CDR3 DNA: TGTGCCAGCAGCTTGGGGGGATTTAGGAGCAATCAGCCCCAGCATTTT; CDR3 protein: CASSLGGFRSNQPQHF
J gene: TRBJ2-2; D gene: -; V gene: TRBV7-2; clone size: -; CDR3 DNA: TGTGCCAGCAGCGTAAAAAGGTCCCTAGCTGGGGCCGGGGAGCTGTTTTTT; CDR3 protein: CASSVKRSLAGAGELFF